This T cell receptor (beta chain) was captured in a study of blood T cell repertoires in COVID-19. The wider study: Acute and convalescent COVID-19 specimens originated in the United States, Italy and Spain. PBMCs, B-cell-depleted T cells, or T cells were the source of the cDNA or gDNA that made up the material.

Per the original methods: From reference gene primer amplification, estimates of nucleated cell counts were derived. Here immunoSEQ multiplex PCR was the method, and the copy in TCRdb shows in-frame clones only, minus some. V and J calls plus clone size are reproduced from that table; the DNA served to infer D and trimming. This table has around 240,000 clones, around 85% appearing once. The sample was peripheral blood. This receptor was obtained from a woman aged 30 to 39 who had recovered from COVID-19.

In nucleotides, the CDR3 is TGCGCCAGCCGAACAGGTGTCACTGAAGCTTTCTTT. Amino acids: CASRTGVTEAFF. The V and J genes are TRBV10-1 and TRBJ1-1, with a tentative D call TRBD1 (5 bases). Per germline, CDR1 WNHNN and CDR2 SYGVQD (reference sequence). V shed 8 bases and J shed 4 bases, with 11 bases lying between them. This CDR3 is built from 12 residues.